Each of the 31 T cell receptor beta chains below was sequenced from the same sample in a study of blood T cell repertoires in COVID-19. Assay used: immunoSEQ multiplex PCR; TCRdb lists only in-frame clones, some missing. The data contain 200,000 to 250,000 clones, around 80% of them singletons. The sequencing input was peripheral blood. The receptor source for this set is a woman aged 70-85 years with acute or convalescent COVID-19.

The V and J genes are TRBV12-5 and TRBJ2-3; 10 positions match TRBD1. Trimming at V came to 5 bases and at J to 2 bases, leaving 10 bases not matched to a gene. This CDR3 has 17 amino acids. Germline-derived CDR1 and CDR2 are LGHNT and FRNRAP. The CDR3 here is CASGTGLGTGDTDTQYF. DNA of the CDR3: TGTGCTAGTGGTACGGGGTTGGGGACAGGGGACACAGATACGCAGTATTTT.

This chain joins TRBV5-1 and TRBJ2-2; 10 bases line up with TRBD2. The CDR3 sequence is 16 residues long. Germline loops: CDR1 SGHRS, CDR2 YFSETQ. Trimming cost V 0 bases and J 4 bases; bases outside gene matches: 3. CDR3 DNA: TGCGCCAGCAGCTTGGTGCTAGCGGGAGCCACCGGGGAGCTGTTTTTT. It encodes CASSLVLAGATGELFF. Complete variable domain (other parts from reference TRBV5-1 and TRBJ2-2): KAGVTQTPRYLIKTRGQQVTLSCSPISGHRSVSWYQQTPGQGLQFLFEYFSETQRNKGNFPGRFSGRQFSNSRSEMNVSTLELGDSALYLCASSLVLAGATGELFFGEGSRLTVL.

DNA of the CDR3: TGTGCCAGCAGTTACTCGTGGGGGGGTGGCGAGCAGTTCTTC. It yields the protein CASSYSWGGGEQFF. The gene calls are TRBV6-5 and TRBJ2-1; 7 positions match TRBD2. Germline loops: CDR1 MNHEY, CDR2 SVGAGI. The J segment lost 10 bases and the V segment lost 0 bases, leaving 6 bases of the junction unmatched. There are 14 residues in the CDR3.

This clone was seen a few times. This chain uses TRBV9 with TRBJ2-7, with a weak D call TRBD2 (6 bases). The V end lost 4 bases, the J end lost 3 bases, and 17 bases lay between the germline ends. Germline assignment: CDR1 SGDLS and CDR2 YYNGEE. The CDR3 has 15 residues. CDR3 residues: CASSPGTSLIYEQYF. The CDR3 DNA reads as TGTGCCAGCAGCCCCGGGACTTCGCTAATCTACGAGCAGTACTTC.

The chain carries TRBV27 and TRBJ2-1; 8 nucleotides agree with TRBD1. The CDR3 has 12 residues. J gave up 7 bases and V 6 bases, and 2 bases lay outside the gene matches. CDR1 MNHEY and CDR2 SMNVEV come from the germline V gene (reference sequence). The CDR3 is CASRDRVNEQFF. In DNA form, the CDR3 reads TGTGCCAGCAGGGACAGGGTAAATGAGCAGTTCTTC.

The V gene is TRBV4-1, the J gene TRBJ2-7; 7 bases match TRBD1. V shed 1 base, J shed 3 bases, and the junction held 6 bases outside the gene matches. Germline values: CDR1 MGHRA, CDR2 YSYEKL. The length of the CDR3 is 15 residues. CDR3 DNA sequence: TGCGCCAGCAGCCAAGCCGGACAGGCGTTCTACGAGCAGTACTTC. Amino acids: CASSQAGQAFYEQYF.

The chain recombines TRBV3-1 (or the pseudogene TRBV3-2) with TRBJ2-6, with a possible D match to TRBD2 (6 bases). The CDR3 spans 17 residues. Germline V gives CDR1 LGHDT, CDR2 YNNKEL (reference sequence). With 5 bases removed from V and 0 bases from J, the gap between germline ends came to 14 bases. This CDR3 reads CASSYHGGNSGANVLTF. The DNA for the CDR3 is TGTGCCAGCAGCTATCACGGGGGTAACTCTGGGGCCAACGTCCTGACTTTC.

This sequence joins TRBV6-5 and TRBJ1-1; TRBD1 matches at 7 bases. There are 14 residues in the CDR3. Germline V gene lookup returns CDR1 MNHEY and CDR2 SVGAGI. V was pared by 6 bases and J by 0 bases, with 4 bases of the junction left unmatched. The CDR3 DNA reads TGTGCCAGCAGACGAGGGACAGTGAACACTGAAGCTTTCTTT. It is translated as CASRRGTVNTEAFF.

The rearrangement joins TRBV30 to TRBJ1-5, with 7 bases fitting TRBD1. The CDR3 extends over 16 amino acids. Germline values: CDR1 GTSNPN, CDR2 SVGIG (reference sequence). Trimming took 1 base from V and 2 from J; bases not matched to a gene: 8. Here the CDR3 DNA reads TGTGCCTGGAGTGCCTATACAGGGGTTGGCAATCAGCCCCAGCATTTT. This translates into CAWSAYTGVGNQPQHF.

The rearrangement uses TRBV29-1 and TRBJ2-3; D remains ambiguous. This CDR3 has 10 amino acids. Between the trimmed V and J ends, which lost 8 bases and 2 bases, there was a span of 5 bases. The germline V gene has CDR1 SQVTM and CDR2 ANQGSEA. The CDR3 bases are TGCAGCACAAACACAGATACGCAGTATTTT. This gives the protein CSTNTDTQYF.

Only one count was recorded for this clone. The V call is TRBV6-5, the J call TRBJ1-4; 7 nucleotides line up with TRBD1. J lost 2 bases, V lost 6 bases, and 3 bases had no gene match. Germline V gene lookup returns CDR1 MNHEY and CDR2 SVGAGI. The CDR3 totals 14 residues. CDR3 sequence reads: CASSPDRTNEKLFF. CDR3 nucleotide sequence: TGTGCCAGCAGCCCGGACAGGACTAATGAAAAACTGTTTTTT.

DNA of the CDR3: TGTGCCAGCAGTGAGGGTACAGGGGGCATGAGTGCTTTCTTT. Translating it yields CASSEGTGGMSAFF. This chain joins TRBV2 and TRBJ1-1, with 9 bases aligning to TRBD1. CDR1 is SNHLY and CDR2 is FYNNEI in the germline V gene. J was trimmed by 11 bases and V by 3 bases; bases with no gene match: 10. The CDR3 is made up of 14 amino acids.

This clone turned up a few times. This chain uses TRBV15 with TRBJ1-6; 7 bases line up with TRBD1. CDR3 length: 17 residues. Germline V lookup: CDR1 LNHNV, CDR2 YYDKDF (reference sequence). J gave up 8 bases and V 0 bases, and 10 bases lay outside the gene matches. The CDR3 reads CATSRDDRVFLDSPLHF. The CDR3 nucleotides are TGTGCCACCAGCAGAGATGACAGGGTGTTCCTCGATTCACCCCTCCACTTT.

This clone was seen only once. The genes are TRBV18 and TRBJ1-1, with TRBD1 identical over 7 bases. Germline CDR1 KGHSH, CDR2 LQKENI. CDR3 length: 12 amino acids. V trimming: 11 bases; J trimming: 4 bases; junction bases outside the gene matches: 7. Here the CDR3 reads CAGRQGGTEAFF. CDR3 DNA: TGTGCCGGCAGACAGGGTGGCACTGAAGCTTTCTTT.

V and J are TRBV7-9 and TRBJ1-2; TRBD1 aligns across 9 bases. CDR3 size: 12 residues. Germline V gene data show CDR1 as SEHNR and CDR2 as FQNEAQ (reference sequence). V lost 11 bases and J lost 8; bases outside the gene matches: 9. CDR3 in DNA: TGTGCCGGCTCTACAGGGGGCGCAGGCTACACCTTC. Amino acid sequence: CAGSTGGAGYTF.

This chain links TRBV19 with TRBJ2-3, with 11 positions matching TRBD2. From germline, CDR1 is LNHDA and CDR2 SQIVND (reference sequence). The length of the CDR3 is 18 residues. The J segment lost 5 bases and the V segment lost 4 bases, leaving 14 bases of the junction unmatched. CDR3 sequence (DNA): TGTGCCAGTAGTACCGTAGCGGGAGGGATTTTGGGGCTAGATACGCAGTATTTT. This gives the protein CASSTVAGGILGLDTQYF. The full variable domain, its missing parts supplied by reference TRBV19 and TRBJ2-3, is DGGITQSPKYLFRKEGQNVTLSCEQNLNHDAMYWYRQDPGQGLRLIYYSQIVNDFQKGDIAEGYSVSREKKESFPLTVTSAQKNPTAFYLCASSTVAGGILGLDTQYFGPGTRLTVL.

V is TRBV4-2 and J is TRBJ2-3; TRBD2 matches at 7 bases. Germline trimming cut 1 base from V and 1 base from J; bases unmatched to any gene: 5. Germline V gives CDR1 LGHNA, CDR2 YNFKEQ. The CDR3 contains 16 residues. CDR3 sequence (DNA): TGTGCCAGCAGCCAAGGGGGGGGTTCGGGCACAGATACGCAGTATTTT. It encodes CASSQGGGSGTDTQYF.

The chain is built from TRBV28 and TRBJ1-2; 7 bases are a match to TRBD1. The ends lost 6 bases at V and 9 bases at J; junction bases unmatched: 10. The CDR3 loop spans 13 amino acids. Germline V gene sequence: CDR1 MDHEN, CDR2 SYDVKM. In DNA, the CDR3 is TGTGCCAGCAGCCTAGGACAGGTTGGGAGCTACACCTTC. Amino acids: CASSLGQVGSYTF.

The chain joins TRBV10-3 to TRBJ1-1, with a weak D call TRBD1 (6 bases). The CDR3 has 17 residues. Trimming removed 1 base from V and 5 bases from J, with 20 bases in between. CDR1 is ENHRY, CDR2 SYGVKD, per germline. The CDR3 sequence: CAISEFSFQGPGTEAFF. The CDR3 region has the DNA TGTGCCATCAGTGAGTTCTCCTTTCAGGGGCCGGGGACTGAAGCTTTCTTT.

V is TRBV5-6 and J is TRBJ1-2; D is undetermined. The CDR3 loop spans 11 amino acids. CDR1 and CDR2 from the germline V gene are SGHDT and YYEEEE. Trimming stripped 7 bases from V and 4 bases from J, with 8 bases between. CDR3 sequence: CASPPCYGYTF. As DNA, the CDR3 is TGTGCCAGCCCTCCGTGCTATGGCTACACCTTC.

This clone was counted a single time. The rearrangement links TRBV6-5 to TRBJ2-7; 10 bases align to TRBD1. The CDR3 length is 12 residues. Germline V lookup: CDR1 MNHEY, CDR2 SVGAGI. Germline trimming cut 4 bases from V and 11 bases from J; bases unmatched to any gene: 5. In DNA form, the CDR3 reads TGTGCCAGCAGTTCTACGACAGGGGGCGAGTACTTC. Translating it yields CASSSTTGGEYF.

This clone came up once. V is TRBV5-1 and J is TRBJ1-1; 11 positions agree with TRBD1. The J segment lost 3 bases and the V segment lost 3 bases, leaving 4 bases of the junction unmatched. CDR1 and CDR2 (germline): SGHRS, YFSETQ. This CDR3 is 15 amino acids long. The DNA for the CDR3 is TGCGCCAGCAGCTCTAAGGACAGGGGGCACACTGAAGCTTTCTTT. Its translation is CASSSKDRGHTEAFF.

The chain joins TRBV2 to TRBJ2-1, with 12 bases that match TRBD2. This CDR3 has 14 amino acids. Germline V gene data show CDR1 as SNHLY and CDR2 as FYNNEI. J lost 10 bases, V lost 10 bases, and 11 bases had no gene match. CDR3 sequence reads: CATSLAGGPLEQFF. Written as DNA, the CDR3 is TGTGCCACCAGCCTAGCGGGAGGGCCCCTCGAGCAGTTCTTC.

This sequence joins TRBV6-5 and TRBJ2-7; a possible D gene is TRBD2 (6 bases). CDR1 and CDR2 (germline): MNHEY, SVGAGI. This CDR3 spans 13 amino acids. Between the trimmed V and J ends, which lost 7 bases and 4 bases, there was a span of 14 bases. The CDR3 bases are TGTGCCAGCACCCCAGGAGGGAGGTACGAGCAGTACTTC. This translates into CASTPGGRYEQYF.

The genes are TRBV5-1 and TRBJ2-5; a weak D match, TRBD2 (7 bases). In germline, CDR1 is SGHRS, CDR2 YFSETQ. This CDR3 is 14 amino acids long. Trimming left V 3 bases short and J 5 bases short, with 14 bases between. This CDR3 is CASSSGEGGETQYF. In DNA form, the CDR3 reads TGCGCCAGCAGCTCCGGAGAGGGGGGGGAGACCCAGTACTTC.

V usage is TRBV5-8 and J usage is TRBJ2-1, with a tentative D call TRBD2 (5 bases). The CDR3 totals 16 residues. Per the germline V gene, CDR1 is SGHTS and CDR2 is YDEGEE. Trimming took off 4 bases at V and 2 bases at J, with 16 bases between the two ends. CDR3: CASSLFGRGTYNEQFF. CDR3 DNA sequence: TGTGCCAGCAGCCTTTTCGGCCGGGGAACCTACAATGAGCAGTTCTTC.

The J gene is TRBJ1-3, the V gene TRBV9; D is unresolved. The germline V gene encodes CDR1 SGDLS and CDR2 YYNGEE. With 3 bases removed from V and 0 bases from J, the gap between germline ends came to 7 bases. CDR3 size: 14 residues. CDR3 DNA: TGTGCCAGCAGCGGGTCAGTCTCTGGAAACACCATATATTTT. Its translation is CASSGSVSGNTIYF.

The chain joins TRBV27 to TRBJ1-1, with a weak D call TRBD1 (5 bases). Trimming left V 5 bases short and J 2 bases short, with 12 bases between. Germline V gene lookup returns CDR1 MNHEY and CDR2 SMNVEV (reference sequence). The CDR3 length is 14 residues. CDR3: CASSPWGRNTEAFF. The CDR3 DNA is TGTGCCAGCAGTCCCTGGGGCAGAAACACTGAAGCTTTCTTT.

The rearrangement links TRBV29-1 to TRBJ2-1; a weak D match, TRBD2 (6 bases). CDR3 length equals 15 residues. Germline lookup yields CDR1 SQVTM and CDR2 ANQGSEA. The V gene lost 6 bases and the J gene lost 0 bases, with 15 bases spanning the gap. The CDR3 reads CSVVGGESSYNEQFF. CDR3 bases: TGCAGCGTGGTTGGCGGGGAGAGCTCCTACAATGAGCAGTTCTTC.

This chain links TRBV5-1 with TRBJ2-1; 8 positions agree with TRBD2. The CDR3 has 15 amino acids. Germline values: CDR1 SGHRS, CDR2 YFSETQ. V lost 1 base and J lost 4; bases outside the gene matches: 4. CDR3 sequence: CASSLPGGPYNEQFF. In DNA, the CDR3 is TGCGCCAGCAGCTTGCCGGGAGGGCCGTACAATGAGCAGTTCTTC.

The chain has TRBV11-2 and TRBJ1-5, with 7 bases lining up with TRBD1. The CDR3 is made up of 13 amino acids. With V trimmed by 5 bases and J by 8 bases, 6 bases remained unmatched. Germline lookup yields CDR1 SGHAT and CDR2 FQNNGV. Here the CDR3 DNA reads TGTGCCAGCAGCACAGGGGTTTGGGAGCCCCAGCATTTT. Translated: CASSTGVWEPQHF.